The 12 T cell receptor beta chains listed next were all sequenced from one sample in a study. Tregs were sorted as CD4+CD25+CD127-/low cells. TCRdb reprocessed the 5' RACE reads via MiXCR and lists one record per CDR3 protein. The sample contains 4,000 to 5,000 distinct CDR3 sequences, about 69% of which appear only once. Sequenced: Tregs sorted from blood. These receptors were taken from a female donor with breast cancer.

This clonotype was seen more than once but under ten times. The genes are TRBV4-2 and TRBJ2-7, with 10 bases matching TRBD1. CDR1 LGHNA and CDR2 YNFKEQ come from the germline V gene. V shed 1 base and J 4 bases; nucleotides not matched to a gene: 4. CDR3 length equals 15 residues. The CDR3 region is CASSQAGTGVYEQYF. The DNA for the CDR3 is TGTGCCAGCAGCCAAGCCGGGACAGGGGTTTACGAGCAGTACTTC.

J is TRBJ2-3 and V is TRBV16, with D possibly matching TRBD1 (6 bases). V was clipped by 1 base and J by 0 bases, with 11 bases between them. Germline CDR1 is KGHSY and CDR2 is FQNENV. CDR3 size: 16 residues. The CDR3 DNA is TGTGCCAGCAGCCAATTGACAGGTTGGAGCACAGATACGCAGTATTTT. Translation gives CASSQLTGWSTDTQYF. Combining the CDR3 with reference TRBV16 and TRBJ2-3 gives the whole variable domain GEEVAQTPKHLVRGEGQKAKLYCAPIKGHSYVFWYQQVLKNEFKFLISFQNENVFDETGMPKERFSAKCLPNSPCSLEIQATKLEDSAVYFCASSQLTGWSTDTQYFGPGTRLTVL.

The rearrangement joins TRBV7-6 to TRBJ2-1; 7 positions agree with TRBD2. Germline lookup yields CDR1 SGHVS and CDR2 FNYEAQ. The CDR3 is 18 amino acids. V shed 3 bases, J shed 3 bases, and the junction held 14 bases outside the gene matches. DNA for the CDR3: TGTGCCAGCAGCTTGAGTTCCGACCCAAGCGGGGACTACAATGAGCAGTTCTTC. It translates to CASSLSSDPSGDYNEQFF.

There are a few counts of this clonotype. The genes are TRBV9 and TRBJ2-2; unclear D gene. CDR1 SGDLS and CDR2 YYNGEE come from the germline V gene. V was shortened by 4 bases and J by 4 bases, with 8 bases between the two germline ends. The CDR3 extends over 13 amino acids. The CDR3 here is CASSPWGTGELFF. Here the CDR3 DNA reads TGTGCCAGCAGCCCTTGGGGCACCGGGGAGCTGTTTTTT.

A word on this clonotype: The CDR3 ends on some other residue instead of the conserved phenylalanine or tryptophan, so this is likely a read error. The chain is built from TRBV5-6 and TRBJ1-5; 8 bases align to TRBD1. Germline lookup yields CDR1 SGHDT and CDR2 YYEEEE. This CDR3 region has 15 residues. J was trimmed by 5 bases and V by 4 bases; bases with no gene match: 8. The CDR3 nucleotides read TGTGCCAGCAGCGTGGGGACAGGCCTTGATCAGCCCCAGCATCTT. Translated: CASSVGTGLDQPQHL.

The gene calls are TRBV6-1 and TRBJ2-1, with 9 bases matching TRBD2. J was trimmed by 5 bases and V by 6 bases; bases with no gene match: 11. Per germline, CDR1 MNHNS and CDR2 SASEGT. This CDR3 has 16 amino acids. The CDR3 coding sequence is TGTGCCAGCAGCAGGGTGGCGGGAGGGCCCCACAATGAGCAGTTCTTC. Amino acids: CASSRVAGGPHNEQFF.

The rearrangement uses TRBV6-5 and TRBJ2-5; D is uncertain. Germline loops: CDR1 MNHEY, CDR2 SVGAGI. CDR3 length: 14 amino acids. The germline V and J ends were trimmed by 5 bases and 7 bases, with 17 bases remaining between them. CDR3 in amino acids: CASSIDITMRTQYF. CDR3 in DNA: TGTGCCAGCAGTATTGACATAACAATGAGGACCCAGTACTTC.

The chain has TRBV6-6 and TRBJ2-1; 10 bases align to TRBD2. V shed 7 bases, J shed 16 bases, and the junction held 16 bases outside the gene matches. Per the germline V gene, CDR1 is MNHNY and CDR2 is SVGAGI (reference sequence). The CDR3 has 14 amino acids. Written as DNA, the CDR3 is TGTGCCAGCACAGTTGGAGCGGGGGGGGCCCCGGAATTCTTC. Amino acids: CASTVGAGGAPEFF.

The chain is built from TRBV10-2 and TRBJ2-1; 9 bases align to TRBD2. The CDR3 loop spans 13 amino acids. CDR1 is WSHSY, CDR2 SAAADI, per germline. Germline trimming cut 6 bases from V and 6 bases from J; bases unmatched to any gene: 3. Here the CDR3 reads CASSGTSFNEQFF. In DNA, the CDR3 is TGCGCCAGCAGCGGGACTAGCTTCAATGAGCAGTTCTTC.

As regards this clonotype: The junction departs from the called germline gene at one end, perhaps through a read error. The chain recombines TRBV7-7 with TRBJ2-2; TRBD1 matches 8 bases. Per germline, CDR1 SSHAT and CDR2 FNYEAQ (reference sequence). CDR3 size: 14 residues. The CDR3 is CASSYDRGKGGLFF. As DNA, the CDR3 is TGTGCTAGCAGCTACGACAGGGGCAAGGGGGGGCTGTTTTTT. The full variable domain, with the rest looked up from reference TRBV7-7 and TRBJ2-2, is GAGVSQSPRYKVTKRGQDVTLRCDPISSHATLYWYQQALGQGPEFLTYFNYEAQPDKSGLPSDRFSAERPEGSISTLTIQRTEQRDSAMYRCASSYDRGKGGLFFGEGSRLTVL.

This chain connects TRBV4-1 to TRBJ1-1; unclear D gene. The V gene's germline CDR1 is MGHRA and CDR2 YSYEKL. Trimming pared 0 bases from V and 4 bases from J, leaving 9 bases between. This CDR3 has 14 amino acids. The CDR3 protein is CASSQDRTITEAFF. Here the CDR3 DNA reads TGCGCCAGCAGCCAAGATAGGACCATCACTGAAGCTTTCTTT.

V usage is TRBV5-1 and J usage is TRBJ2-7, with 9 bases aligning to TRBD2. This CDR3 comprises 14 residues. With V trimmed by 5 bases and J by 3 bases, 6 bases remained unmatched. The germline gives CDR1 SGHRS, CDR2 YFSETQ. Here the CDR3 DNA reads TGCGCCAGCAGAGGTAGCGGGAGTTACTACGAGCAGTACTTC. Its translation is CASRGSGSYYEQYF.